This is a list of T cell receptor beta chains from one sample in a study of identical twins. TCRdb reprocessed the 5' RACE reads via MiXCR and lists one record per CDR3 protein. The top ten clones hold 0.27% of a sample with around 1.7 million distinct CDR3 sequences, about 31% of them seen once. Sequencing used cord blood. These receptors originate from a newborn girl in good health. CDR3s leave out the opening cysteine and the closing phenylalanine or tryptophan. The order of the fields is CDR3 protein, J gene, V gene.

CDR3 protein: ASSLPGGRTDTQY; J gene: TRBJ2-3; V gene: TRBV7-2
CDR3 protein: SASSGGSGNTIY; J gene: TRBJ1-3; V gene: TRBV20-1
CDR3 protein: SARDRTRPYNEQY; J gene: .; V gene: TRBV20-1
CDR3 protein: ASSWGVHETQY; J gene: TRBJ2-5; V gene: TRBV12-3/TRBV12-4
CDR3 protein: ARQGFQEAQY; J gene: TRBJ2-4; V gene: TRBV2
CDR3 protein: ASSYGLAGSLYNEQY; J gene: TRBJ2-5; V gene: TRBV5-1
CDR3 protein: ASSPVGQGYGYT; J gene: TRBJ1-2; V gene: TRBV11-2
CDR3 protein: ASSEQRGLSYNEQY; J gene: .; V gene: TRBV18
CDR3 protein: ASSQLPPNTEAF; J gene: TRBJ1-1; V gene: TRBV14
CDR3 protein: SARPLRQGLAYEQY; J gene: TRBJ2-7; V gene: TRBV20-1
CDR3 protein: ASSVGQLPSEAF; J gene: TRBJ1-1; V gene: TRBV14
CDR3 protein: ASSIQGDQPQH; J gene: TRBJ1-5; V gene: TRBV12-3/TRBV12-4
CDR3 protein: ASRGGGNYGYT; J gene: TRBJ1-2; V gene: TRBV6-5
CDR3 protein: ASSFRAYNEQF; J gene: TRBJ2-1; V gene: TRBV7-8
CDR3 protein: ASSSPRNRGYEQY; J gene: TRBJ2-7; V gene: TRBV2
CDR3 protein: AISDSGRLTYNEQF; J gene: TRBJ2-1; V gene: TRBV10-3
CDR3 protein: ASSFVRLLADTDTQY; J gene: TRBJ2-3; V gene: TRBV7-9
CDR3 protein: ASSIAGEREQY; J gene: TRBJ2-5; V gene: TRBV19
CDR3 protein: SGVQQHISLQRWARSYNEQF; J gene: TRBJ2-1; V gene: TRBV29-1
CDR3 protein: GVQGLSYGYT; J gene: TRBJ1-2; V gene: TRBV28
CDR3 protein: ASSLSGISGNTIY; J gene: TRBJ1-3; V gene: TRBV27
CDR3 protein: ASSLEGGVWEQF; J gene: TRBJ2-1; V gene: TRBV7-8
CDR3 protein: ASAPQH; J gene: TRBJ1-5; V gene: TRBV5-1
CDR3 protein: SAPLNGNYGYT; J gene: TRBJ1-2; V gene: TRBV20-1
CDR3 protein: ASSPGGKGYQETQY; J gene: TRBJ2-5; V gene: TRBV5-1
CDR3 protein: ASSQGSWGTDTQY; J gene: TRBJ2-3; V gene: TRBV4-2